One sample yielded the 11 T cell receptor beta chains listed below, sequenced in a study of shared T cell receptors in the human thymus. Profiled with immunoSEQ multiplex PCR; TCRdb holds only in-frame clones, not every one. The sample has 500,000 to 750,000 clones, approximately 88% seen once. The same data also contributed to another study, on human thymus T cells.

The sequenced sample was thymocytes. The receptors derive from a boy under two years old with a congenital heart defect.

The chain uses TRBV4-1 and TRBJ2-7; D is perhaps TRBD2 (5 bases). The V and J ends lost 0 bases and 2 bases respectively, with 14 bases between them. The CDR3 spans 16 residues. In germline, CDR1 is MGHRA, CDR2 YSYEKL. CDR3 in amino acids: CASSQERRWTPYEQYF. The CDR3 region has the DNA TGCGCCAGCAGCCAAGAAAGGAGATGGACTCCCTACGAGCAGTACTTC.

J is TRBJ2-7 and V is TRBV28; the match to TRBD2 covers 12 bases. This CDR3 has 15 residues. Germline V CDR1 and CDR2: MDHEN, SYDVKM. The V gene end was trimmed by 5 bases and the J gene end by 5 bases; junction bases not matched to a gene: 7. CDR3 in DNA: TGTGCCAGCAGTCCCCTAGCGGGAGGGCCCCACGAGCAGTACTTC. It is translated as CASSPLAGGPHEQYF.

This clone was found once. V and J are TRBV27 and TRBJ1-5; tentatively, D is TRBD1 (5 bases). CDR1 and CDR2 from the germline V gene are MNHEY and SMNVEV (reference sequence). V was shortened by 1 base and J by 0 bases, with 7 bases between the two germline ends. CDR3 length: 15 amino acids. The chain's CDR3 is CASSLYRSSNQPQHF. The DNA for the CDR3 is TGTGCCAGCAGTTTATACAGGTCTAGCAATCAGCCCCAGCATTTT.

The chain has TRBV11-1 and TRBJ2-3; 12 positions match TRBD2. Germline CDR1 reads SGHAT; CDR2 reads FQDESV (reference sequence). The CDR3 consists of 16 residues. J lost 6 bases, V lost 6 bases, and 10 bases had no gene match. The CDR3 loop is CASRYRLAGVPDTQYF. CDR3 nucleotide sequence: TGTGCCAGCAGATACCGACTAGCGGGAGTCCCGGATACGCAGTATTTT. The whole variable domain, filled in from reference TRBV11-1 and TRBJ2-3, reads EAEVAQSPRYKITEKSQAVAFWCDPISGHATLYWYRQILGQGPELLVQFQDESVVDDSQLPKDRFSAERLKGVDSTLKIQPAELGDSAMYLCASRYRLAGVPDTQYFGPGTRLTVL.

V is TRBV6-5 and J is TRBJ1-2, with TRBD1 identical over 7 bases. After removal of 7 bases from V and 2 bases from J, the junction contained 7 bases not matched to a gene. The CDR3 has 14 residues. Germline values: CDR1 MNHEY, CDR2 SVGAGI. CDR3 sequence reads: CASTPTGANYGYTF. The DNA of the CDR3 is TGTGCCAGCACCCCAACAGGGGCCAACTATGGCTACACCTTC.

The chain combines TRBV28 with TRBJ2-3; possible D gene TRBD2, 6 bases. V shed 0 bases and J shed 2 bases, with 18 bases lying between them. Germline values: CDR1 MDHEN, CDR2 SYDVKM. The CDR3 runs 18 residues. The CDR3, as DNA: TGTGCCAGCAGTTTATGGCGTAGGCGGGACGATGACACAGATACGCAGTATTTT. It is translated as CASSLWRRRDDDTDTQYF. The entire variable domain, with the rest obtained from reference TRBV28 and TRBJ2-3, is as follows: DVKVTQSSRYLVKRTGEKVFLECVQDMDHENMFWYRQDPGLGLRLIYFSYDVKMKEKGDIPEGYSVSREKKERFSLILESASTNQTSMYLCASSLWRRRDDDTDTQYFGPGTRLTVL.

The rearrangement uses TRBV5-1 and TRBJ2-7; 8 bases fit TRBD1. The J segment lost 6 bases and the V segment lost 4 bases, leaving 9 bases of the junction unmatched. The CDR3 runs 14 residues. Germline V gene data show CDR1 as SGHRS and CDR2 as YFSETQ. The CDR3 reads CASSQGQGSLEQYF. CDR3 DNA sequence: TGCGCCAGCAGCCAAGGACAGGGATCGCTCGAGCAGTACTTC.

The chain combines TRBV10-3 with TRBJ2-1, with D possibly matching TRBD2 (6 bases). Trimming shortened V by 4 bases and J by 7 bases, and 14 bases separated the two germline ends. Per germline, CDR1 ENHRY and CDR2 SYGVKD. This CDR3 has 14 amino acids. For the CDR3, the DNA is TGTGCCATCAGTGCCGACGCCGCGGGGAATGAGCAGTTCTTC. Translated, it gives CAISADAAGNEQFF.

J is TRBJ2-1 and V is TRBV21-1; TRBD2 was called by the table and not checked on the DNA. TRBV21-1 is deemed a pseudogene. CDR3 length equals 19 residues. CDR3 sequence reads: CASSLLLGLAGLSYNEQFF. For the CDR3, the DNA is TGTGCCAGCAGCCTCTTGTTGGGACTAGCGGGCCTCTCCTACAATGAGCAGTTCTTC.

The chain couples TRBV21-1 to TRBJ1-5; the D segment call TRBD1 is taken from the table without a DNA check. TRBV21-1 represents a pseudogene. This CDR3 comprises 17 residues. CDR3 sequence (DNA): TGTGCCAGCAGCAAAGGGGGCCCGGGACAGGGCAATCAGCCCCAGCATTTT. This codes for CASSKGGPGQGNQPQHF.

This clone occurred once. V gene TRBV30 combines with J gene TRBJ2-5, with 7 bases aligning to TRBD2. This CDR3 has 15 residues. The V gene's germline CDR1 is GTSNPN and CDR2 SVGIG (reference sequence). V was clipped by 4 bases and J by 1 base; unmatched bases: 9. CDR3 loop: CAWIYGEGIQETQYF. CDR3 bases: TGTGCCTGGATTTATGGGGAGGGGATCCAAGAGACCCAGTACTTC.